These T cell receptor beta chains were read from a single sample in a study of long-term antiretroviral therapy in people with HIV. Clones were sequenced by immunoSEQ multiplex PCR, and TCRdb holds only the in-frame ones, with some missing. The table has tens of thousands of clones, around 84% seen once. The sample here was unsorted PBMCs, taken just under 2.9 years before starting antiretroviral therapy. The receptors were gathered from a woman aged 25 to 45 with HIV. Each CDR3 is given with its conserved first and last residue. The order of the fields is J gene, V gene, CDR3 protein.

j_gene: TRBJ1-4
v_gene: TRBV5-1
CDR3aa: CASSLRGGEKLFF

j_gene: TRBJ1-1
v_gene: TRBV2
CDR3aa: CASRDGLNTEAFF

j_gene: TRBJ1-6
v_gene: TRBV2
CDR3aa: CASSAGQANNSPLHF

j_gene: TRBJ1-2
v_gene: TRBV29-1
CDR3aa: CSVGAEGGAGGYGYTF

j_gene: TRBJ1-1
v_gene: TRBV2
CDR3aa: CASLIRENTEAFF

j_gene: TRBJ1-4
v_gene: TRBV10-1
CDR3aa: CASSGDRERNGNEKLFF

j_gene: TRBJ2-3
v_gene: TRBV6-1
CDR3aa: CASSLGAMTDTQYF

j_gene: TRBJ1-6
v_gene: TRBV6-1
CDR3aa: CASLRQGLDNSPLHF

j_gene: TRBJ2-4
v_gene: TRBV4-1
CDR3aa: CASSQGTRGRPAKNIQYF

j_gene: TRBJ1-5
v_gene: TRBV6-1
CDR3aa: CASSVKPGQPQHF

j_gene: TRBJ2-3
v_gene: TRBV5-1
CDR3aa: CASSFLGNLDTQYF

j_gene: TRBJ2-7
v_gene: TRBV11-3
CDR3aa: CASSLDRASEQYF

j_gene: TRBJ1-1
v_gene: TRBV14
CDR3aa: CASSQDPGQIF

j_gene: TRBJ2-2
v_gene: TRBV5-1
CDR3aa: CASSLVPGLGTGELFF

j_gene: TRBJ1-6
v_gene: TRBV6-5
CDR3aa: CASSLTGNSPLHF

j_gene: TRBJ2-5
v_gene: TRBV27
CDR3aa: CASSLSWRGGQETQYF